These 5 T cell receptor beta chains were sequenced from one sample in a study of T cells in Graves' hyperthyroidism and ophthalmopathy. Amplification yielded TCR beta CDR3 regions, with RNA transcripts as the source. Primed by the HTBI set, a first-round RT-PCR was run on the TCR CDR3. Each CDR3 protein is one row after TCRdb ran MiXCR on the multiplex PCR reads. Of around 340,000 distinct CDR3 sequences listed, around 20% are singletons. The specimen sequenced was blood. The receptors originated from a woman aged 50 to 60 with Graves' hyperthyroidism.

This chain connects TRBV5-1 to TRBJ1-5, with 9 nucleotides matching TRBD1. V lost 0 bases, J lost 3 bases, and 4 bases stayed unmatched. This CDR3 contains 16 residues. CDR1 and CDR2 from the germline V gene are SGHRS and YFSETQ. As DNA, the CDR3 is TGCGCCAGCAGCTTGGGACAGGGGGGGGACAATCAGCCCCAGCATTTT. This gives the protein CASSLGQGGDNQPQHF.

The table lists this clonotype with many counts. The genes are TRBV6-1 and TRBJ2-4; TRBD1 agrees at 8 bases. This CDR3 has 14 amino acids. The germline V gene has CDR1 MNHNS and CDR2 SASEGT. With 6 bases clipped from V and 5 bases from J, the junction kept 6 bases outside the gene matches. Here the CDR3 DNA reads TGTGCCAGCAGGATGACAGGGGTCCAAAACATTCAGTACTTC. It translates to CASRMTGVQNIQYF.

The sample holds one count of this clonotype. J is TRBJ2-7 and V is TRBV7-2; 11 bases fit TRBD2. This CDR3 region has 16 residues. The J segment lost 5 bases and the V segment lost 0 bases, leaving 6 bases of the junction unmatched. Looked up from germline, CDR1 is SGHTA and CDR2 is FQGNSA. The CDR3 DNA sequence: TGTGCCAGCAGCTTAGCGGCTAGCGGGAGGAACAACGAGCAGTACTTC. Translation gives CASSLAASGRNNEQYF.

V is TRBV5-5 and J is TRBJ2-1, with D possibly being TRBD1 (6 bases). Germline assignment: CDR1 SGHKS and CDR2 YYEKEE (reference sequence). CDR3 length: 15 amino acids. The germline V and J ends were trimmed by 5 bases and 0 bases, with 12 bases remaining between them. The CDR3, as DNA: TGTGCCAGCAGGCGACAGGCTAGCTCCTACAATGAGCAGTTCTTC. This encodes CASRRQASSYNEQFF.

The chain uses TRBV27 and TRBJ1-5; perhaps TRBD1 as D (5 bases). V was clipped by 0 bases and J by 6 bases, with 9 bases between them. The CDR3 has 14 amino acids. CDR1 is MNHEY, CDR2 SMNVEV, per germline (reference sequence). CDR3 protein: CASSLSVGGQPQHF. The CDR3 coding sequence is TGTGCCAGCAGTTTATCAGTGGGGGGTCAGCCCCAGCATTTT.